A selection of T cell receptor beta chains follows, all from one sample in a study of blood T cell repertoires in COVID-19. TCRdb keeps only in-frame clones here, not all; method: immunoSEQ multiplex PCR. Of about 130,000 clones listed, about 83% were seen once; the top ten hold roughly 13%. Sequenced input: peripheral blood. These TCRs come from a human donor in a cohort sampled during active COVID-19. Both conserved end residues are part of each CDR3. D genes are given only for firm matches. Size is stated for part of the rows, as once, few or many counts, or as a class when the clone is expanded.

V: TRBV5-1
D: -
J: TRBJ2-5
size: -
DNA: TGCGCCAGCAGCTTGGCCGGGGGTTTGGGGCAAGAGACCCAGTACTTC
CDR3: CASSLAGGLGQETQYF

V: TRBV19
D: -
J: TRBJ2-7
size: -
DNA: TGTGCCAGTAGTAGACAGGACAAATACGAGCAGTACTTC
CDR3: CASSRQDKYEQYF

V: TRBV20-1
D: -
J: TRBJ1-2
size: -
DNA: TGCAGTGCTAGCCTGCAGGTTGGCTACACCTTC
CDR3: CSASLQVGYTF

V: TRBV5-6
D: TRBD1
J: TRBJ2-7
size: -
DNA: TGTGCCAGCAGCGAACCGACAGGGAGCGAGCAGTACTTC
CDR3: CASSEPTGSEQYF

V: TRBV6-4
D: TRBD2
J: TRBJ2-4
size: -
DNA: TGTGCCGAAGAAAGTCCAGCGGGGGGCCCTCTAGCCAAAAACATTCAGTACTTC
CDR3: CAEESPAGGPLAKNIQYF

V: TRBV5-6
D: -
J: TRBJ2-7
size: -
DNA: TGTGCCAGCAGCTTGGATGGACAGTGGACGGGCTCCTACGAGCAGTACTTC
CDR3: CASSLDGQWTGSYEQYF

V: TRBV6-5
D: -
J: TRBJ1-2
size: few
DNA: TGTGCCAGCAGTTACTCTCCCAACTCTAACTATGGCTACACCTTC
CDR3: CASSYSPNSNYGYTF

V: TRBV13
D: TRBD1
J: TRBJ1-1
size: -
DNA: TGTGCCAGCAGCCAGACGACAGGGTGGGACACTGAAGCTTTCTTT
CDR3: CASSQTTGWDTEAFF

V: TRBV29-1
D: TRBD2
J: TRBJ2-5
size: -
DNA: TGCAGCGCGAGCGCGACTAGCGTTGAGACCCAGTACTTC
CDR3: CSASATSVETQYF

V: TRBV5-1
D: -
J: TRBJ1-1
size: -
DNA: TGCGCCAGCAGCATTGGACACGCTCAAACAGGGGAAGCTTTCTTT
CDR3: CASSIGHAQTGEAFF